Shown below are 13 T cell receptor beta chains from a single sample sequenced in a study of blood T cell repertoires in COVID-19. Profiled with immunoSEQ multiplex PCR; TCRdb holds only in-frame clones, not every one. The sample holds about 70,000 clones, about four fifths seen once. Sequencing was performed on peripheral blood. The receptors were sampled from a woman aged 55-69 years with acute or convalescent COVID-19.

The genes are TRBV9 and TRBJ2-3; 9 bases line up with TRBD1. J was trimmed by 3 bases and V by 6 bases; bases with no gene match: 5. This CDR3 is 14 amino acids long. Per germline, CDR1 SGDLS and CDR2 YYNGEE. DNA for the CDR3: TGTGCCAGCACCGGGACAGGGTGGACAGATACGCAGTATTTT. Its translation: CASTGTGWTDTQYF.

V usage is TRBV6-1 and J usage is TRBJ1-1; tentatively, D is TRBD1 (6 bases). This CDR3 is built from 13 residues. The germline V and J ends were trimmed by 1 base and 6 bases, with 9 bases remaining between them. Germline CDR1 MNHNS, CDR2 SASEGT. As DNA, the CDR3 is TGTGCCAGCAGTGAAGTGGGGGCCTCTGAAGCTTTCTTT. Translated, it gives CASSEVGASEAFF.

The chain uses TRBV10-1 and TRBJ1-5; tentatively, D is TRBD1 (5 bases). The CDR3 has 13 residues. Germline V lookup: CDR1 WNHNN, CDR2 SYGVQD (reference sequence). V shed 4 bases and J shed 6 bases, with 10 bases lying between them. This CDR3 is CASSAGIGQPQHF. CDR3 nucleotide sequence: TGCGCCAGCAGTGCAGGGATCGGTCAGCCCCAGCATTTT.

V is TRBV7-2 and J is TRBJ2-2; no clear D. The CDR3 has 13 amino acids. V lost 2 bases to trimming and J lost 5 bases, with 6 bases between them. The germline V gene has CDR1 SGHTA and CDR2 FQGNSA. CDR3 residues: CASSLKRTGELFF. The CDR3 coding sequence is TGTGCCAGCAGCTTAAAGCGTACCGGGGAGCTGTTTTTT.

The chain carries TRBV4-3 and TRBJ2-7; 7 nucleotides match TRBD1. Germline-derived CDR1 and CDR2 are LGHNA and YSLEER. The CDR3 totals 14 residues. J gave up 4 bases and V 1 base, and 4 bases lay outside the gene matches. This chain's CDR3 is CASSQGKTGYEQYF. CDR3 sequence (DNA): TGCGCCAGCAGCCAAGGGAAGACAGGGTACGAGCAGTACTTC.

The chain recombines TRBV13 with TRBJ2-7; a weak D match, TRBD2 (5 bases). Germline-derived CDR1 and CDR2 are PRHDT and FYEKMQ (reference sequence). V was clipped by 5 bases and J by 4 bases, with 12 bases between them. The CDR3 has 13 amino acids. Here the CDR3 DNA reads TGTGCCAGCAGCCGGGGAGTAGGATACGAGCAGTACTTC. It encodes CASSRGVGYEQYF.

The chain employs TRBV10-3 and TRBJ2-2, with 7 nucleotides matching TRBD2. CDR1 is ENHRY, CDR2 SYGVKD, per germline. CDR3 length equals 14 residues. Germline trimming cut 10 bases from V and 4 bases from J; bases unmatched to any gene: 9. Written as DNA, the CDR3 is TGTGCCAGTCGCCGGGACTATCTCACCGGGGAGCTGTTTTTT. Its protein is CASRRDYLTGELFF.

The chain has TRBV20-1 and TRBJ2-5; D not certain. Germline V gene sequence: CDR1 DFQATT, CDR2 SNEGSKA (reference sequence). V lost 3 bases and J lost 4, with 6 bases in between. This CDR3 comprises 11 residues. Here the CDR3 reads CSASSPETQYF. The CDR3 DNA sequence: TGCAGTGCTAGCAGTCCAGAGACCCAGTACTTC.

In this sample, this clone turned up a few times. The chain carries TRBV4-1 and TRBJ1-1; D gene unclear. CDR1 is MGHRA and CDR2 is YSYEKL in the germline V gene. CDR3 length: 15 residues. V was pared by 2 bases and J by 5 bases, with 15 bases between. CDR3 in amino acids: CASSQREGLRTEAFF. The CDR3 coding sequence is TGCGCCAGCAGCCAAAGAGAGGGTCTGAGGACTGAAGCTTTCTTT.

CDR3 coding DNA: TGTGCCAGCAGTTTATCCGTACAGGGCTATGGCTACACCTTC. It translates to CASSLSVQGYGYTF. The genes are TRBV28 and TRBJ1-2; D is possibly TRBD1 (6 bases). The germline V gene encodes CDR1 MDHEN and CDR2 SYDVKM. V shed 1 base and J shed 4 bases, with 10 bases lying between them. CDR3 size: 14 residues.

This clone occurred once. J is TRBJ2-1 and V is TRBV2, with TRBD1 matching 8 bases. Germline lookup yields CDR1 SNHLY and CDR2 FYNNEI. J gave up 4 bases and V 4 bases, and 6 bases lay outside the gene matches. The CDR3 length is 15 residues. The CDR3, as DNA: TGTGCCAGCAGTGTTGGACAGGGCACTTACAATGAGCAGTTCTTC. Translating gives CASSVGQGTYNEQFF.

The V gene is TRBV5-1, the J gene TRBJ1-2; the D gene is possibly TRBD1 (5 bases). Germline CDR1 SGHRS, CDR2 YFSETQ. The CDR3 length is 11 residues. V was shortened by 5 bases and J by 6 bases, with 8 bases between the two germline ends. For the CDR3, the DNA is TGCGCCAGCAGGGACATAGATGGCTACACCTTC. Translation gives CASRDIDGYTF.

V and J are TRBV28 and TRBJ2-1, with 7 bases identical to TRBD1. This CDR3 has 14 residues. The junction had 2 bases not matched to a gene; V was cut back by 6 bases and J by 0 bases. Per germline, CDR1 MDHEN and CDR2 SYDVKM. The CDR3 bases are TGTGCCAGCAGAGACAGGGCCTCCTACAATGAGCAGTTCTTC. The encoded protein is CASRDRASYNEQFF.